The 10 T cell receptor beta chains given below trace back to one sample, sequenced in a study of metastatic and nonmetastatic thyroid tumors. Treatment of any kind had been given to no patient before thyroid surgery. TCRdb re-called the PCR reads through MiXCR. The data hold about 21,000 clones, with 37% observed a single time. Sample: tumor tissue. All receptors derive from a female donor with papillary thyroid cancer or a benign thyroid nodule (not recorded which). Some clones in this sample may be carry-over from other donors' samples.

In this sample, this clone turned up a few times. This sequence joins TRBV11-2 and TRBJ1-6, with D uncertain. The CDR3 has 14 residues. V lost 1 base, J lost 13 bases, and 14 bases lay in between. Germline lookup yields CDR1 SGHAT and CDR2 FQNNGV. CDR3 in amino acids: CASSLGQARRPLHF. DNA of the CDR3: TGTGCCAGCAGCTTAGGGCAGGCACGGCGTCCCCTCCACTTT.

The chain carries TRBV20-1 and TRBJ1-2; D is undetermined. CDR3 length: 14 amino acids. Germline loops: CDR1 DFQATT, CDR2 SNEGSKA (reference sequence). V lost 2 bases, J lost 4 bases, and 14 bases lay in between. CDR3 in DNA: TGCAGTGCTAGACGCGACGGCGGTATCTATGGCTACACCTTC. Translated, it gives CSARRDGGIYGYTF.

This rearrangement joins TRBV7-9 to TRBJ1-5, with no clear D. Germline V gene data show CDR1 as SEHNR and CDR2 as FQNEAQ (reference sequence). The CDR3 runs to 12 residues. Trimming took off 1 base at V and 7 bases at J, with 5 bases between the two ends. The CDR3 here is CASSLDQQPQHF. In DNA form, the CDR3 reads TGTGCCAGCAGCTTAGACCAACAGCCCCAGCATTTT.

This clone was seen a few times. This chain uses TRBV6-2 or TRBV6-3 with TRBJ2-1, with D perhaps given as TRBD1 or TRBD2 (5 bases each). The germline V and J ends were trimmed by 7 bases and 0 bases, with 16 bases remaining between them. The CDR3 extends over 16 amino acids. The germline gives CDR1 MNHEY, CDR2 SVGEGT. The CDR3 sequence: CASTTGEGYSYNEQFF. Here the CDR3 DNA reads TGTGCCAGCACAACCGGAGAGGGGTACTCCTACAATGAGCAGTTCTTC.

The V and J genes are TRBV4-1 and TRBJ2-1; tentatively, D is TRBD2 (6 bases). Trimming removed 4 bases from V and 11 bases from J, with 15 bases in between. The CDR3 has 13 amino acids. Germline V gene sequence: CDR1 MGHRA, CDR2 YSYEKL. The CDR3 DNA sequence: TGCGCCAGCAGCCCCCCTGGGGGGACCCAGCAGTTCTTC. The encoded protein is CASSPPGGTQQFF.

This clone was recorded at least ten times. The chain employs TRBV18 and TRBJ1-6, with a tentative D call TRBD1 (6 bases). V was clipped by 0 bases and J by 7 bases, with 13 bases between them. The CDR3 totals 16 residues. The germline V gene encodes CDR1 KGHSH and CDR2 LQKENI. CDR3 nucleotide sequence: TGTGCCAGCTCACCACCGAGCAGGGGAAGCAATTCACCCCTCCACTTT. Its protein is CASSPPSRGSNSPLHF.

This clone was seen only a few times. The V call is TRBV5-5, the J call TRBJ1-4; maybe TRBD1 (5 bases). Germline-derived CDR1 and CDR2 are SGHKS and YYEKEE (reference sequence). The CDR3 runs to 16 residues. V shed 3 bases and J shed 8 bases, with 20 bases lying between them. The CDR3 loop reads CASSSHGAGGFEKLFF. CDR3 nucleotide sequence: TGTGCCAGCAGCTCCCACGGGGCAGGAGGATTCGAAAAACTGTTTTTT.

This clone was detected many times. The V gene is TRBV27, the J gene TRBJ1-5; a weak D match, TRBD1 (5 bases). V dropped 3 bases and J dropped 2 bases, with 17 bases sitting between them. CDR1 is MNHEY, CDR2 SMNVEV, per germline (reference sequence). The length of the CDR3 is 17 residues. CDR3 protein: CASSLTGGRNGNQPQHF. The CDR3 nucleotides read TGTGCCAGCAGTTTGACGGGGGGGAGGAATGGCAATCAGCCCCAGCATTTT.

The chain links TRBV6-1 to TRBJ2-5; unclear D gene. This CDR3 is 14 amino acids long. Deletions cut 1 base from V and 4 bases from J, with 10 bases between. The germline V gene has CDR1 MNHNS and CDR2 SASEGT. CDR3: CASSEGWKGETQYF. CDR3 nucleotides: TGTGCCAGCAGTGAAGGGTGGAAGGGAGAGACCCAGTACTTC.

This clone was observed a handful of times. This may be a read error, as it is one base from a much larger clone. CDR3 in amino acids: CASSLVRQFGELFF. In DNA, the CDR3 is TGTGCCAGCAGCCTAGTGAGACAGTTCGGGGAGCTGTTTTTT. The rearrangement uses TRBV27 and TRBJ2-2; maybe TRBD1 (5 bases). V lost 6 bases, J lost 7 bases, and 15 bases lay in between. Per the germline V gene, CDR1 is MNHEY and CDR2 is SMNVEV (reference sequence). The CDR3 covers 14 residues.